This T cell receptor beta chain was recorded in a study of cytomegalovirus exposure and HLA in healthy donors. In the study overall: Of all 400 or so donors who were genotyped, 70% to 85% belonged to the Caucasian-associated ancestry cluster.

Whole-study results and caveats: It was reported in a later analysis that an Asian-associated ancestry cluster showed fewer N-insertions than the roughly 620-donor mean.

A note on this clone: The antigen remains unidentified.

Trimming took off 1 base at V and 4 bases at J, with 10 bases between the two ends. There are 14 residues in the CDR3. CDR1 and CDR2 from the germline V gene are SGHKS and YYEKEE (reference sequence). PCR employed 60 Vbeta and 13 Jbeta primers. Clones were sequenced by immunoSEQ multiplex PCR, and TCRdb holds only the in-frame ones, with some missing. The table lists 150,000 to 200,000 clones, around three quarters of them singletons. Material: PBMCs. This TCR was sampled from a woman aged 40 to 55 in good health and CMV-seronegative. V gene TRBV5-5 combines with J gene TRBJ2-3, with D perhaps TRBD1 (5 bases). The CDR3 protein is CASSLIGDADTQYF. The CDR3 nucleotides are TGTGCCAGCAGCTTGATAGGGGATGCAGATACGCAGTATTTT.